Listed below are T cell receptor beta chains from one sample, sequenced in a study of T-cell reconstitution after alpha-beta-depleted transplantation in children. TCRdb ran MiXCR on the PCR reads and lists one entry per CDR3 protein. This sample has around 490,000 distinct CDR3 sequences, with around 10% found just once. This specimen was PBMCs, mostly from graft donor cells, taken 180 days after TCRalphabeta/CD19-depleted stem cell transplant. The receptor source for this set is a female patient between 2 and 15 years old who had a stem cell transplant for aplastic anemia, so the T cells may come from the graft donor. CDR3s include the opening cysteine and the closing phenylalanine or tryptophan.

v_call	cdr3_aa
TRBV20-1	CSARYDLRAAPNTGELFF
TRBV12-3/TRBV12-4	CASGQGGLEQYF
TRBV12-3/TRBV12-4	CASGGTRNYEQYF
TRBV19	CASSINRETYEQYF
TRBV20-1	CSARDQRGPLNTGELFF
TRBV28	CASSRPRGGNTIYF
TRBV9	CASSSKTGLVDSPLHF
TRBV5-6	CASSSGLLGWGNEQFF
TRBV20-1	CSAAPRIAGETQYF
TRBV20-1	CSARGSLTGQGNQPQHF
TRBV7-9	CASSLGGGLYYGYTF
TRBV4-3	CASSHAGLAGGPCTGELFF
TRBV20-1	CSARDRTANNEKLFF
TRBV4-1	CASSQEGPYEQYF
TRBV20-1	CSARDGRDFNEKLFF
TRBV28	CASDDPPTSNEKLFF
TRBV5-1	CASSTGQTSYEQYF
TRBV28	CASRLQGVSNQPQHF
TRBV29-1	CSVGWTVNPNTEAFF
TRBV7-6	CASSARTGAGYGYTF
TRBV28	CASSFWDQGREQYF
TRBV20-1	CSARDSRDLGYEQYF
TRBV18	CASSPGTGGINEQFF
TRBV5-1	CASSGNRVTETQYF
TRBV20-1	CSAPPVRANEQFF
TRBV20-1	CSAMTGFQEKETQYF
TRBV12-3/TRBV12-4	CASSFGRQGNTEAFF
TRBV5-6	CASSVQDAIAKNIQYF
TRBV20-1	CSARGLAAHEQYF
TRBV12-3/TRBV12-4	CASSLGGLGEYF
TRBV24-1	CATNEGSGANVLTF
TRBV5-1	CASWRGELLQETQYF
TRBV12-3/TRBV12-4	CASSPRFATNEKLFF
TRBV2	CASRTTGTLLSYEQYF
TRBV7-2	CASSLWVAGAYNEQFF